This T cell receptor beta chain is from a study of cytotoxic CD8 clonotypes in ibrutinib-treated CLL. Notes on the study in general: Public clonotypes showed up rarely, and on treatment they shrank or held steady. Elevated clonality accompanied ibrutinib response, with a return toward baseline values at progression.

Using immunoSEQ multiplex PCR, the repertoire was profiled, and TCRdb retains in-frame clones only, with some absent. The profile shows several thousand clones, approximately 60% of them singletons. Details on this clone: The antigen remains unidentified.

CDR1 is SGHAT, CDR2 FQNNGV, per germline. This CDR3 region has 13 residues. The ends were cut back, 1 base at V and 1 base at J, with 4 bases in the middle. Sequencing was performed on PBMCs, taken before ibrutinib treatment. V is TRBV11-2 and J is TRBJ2-5; D is unresolved. This TCR derives from a human donor with chronic lymphocytic leukemia. CDR3 coding DNA: TGTGCCAGCAGCTTAGGCGGCCAAGAGACCCAGTACTTC. Its translation is CASSLGGQETQYF.